Shown below are 28 T cell receptor beta chains from a single sample sequenced in a study of OX40 agonist ivuxolimab in advanced cancers. Sequencing used immunoSEQ multiplex PCR; TCRdb keeps in-frame clones, though not all of them. The sample lists roughly 68,000 clones; 86% were seen once. The sequencing here drew on CD4+ or CD8+ T cells sorted from blood, taken in a trial of the OX40 agonist ivuxolimab. Receptors originate from an adult with an advanced solid tumor such as melanoma, head and neck, liver or kidney cancer.

This clone was seen just once. V usage is TRBV7-9 and J usage is TRBJ2-2; maybe TRBD2 (6 bases). V was shortened by 2 bases and J by 3 bases, with 10 bases between the two germline ends. This CDR3 has 15 residues. CDR1 is SEHNR and CDR2 is FQNEAQ in the germline V gene (reference sequence). The CDR3 reads CASSLLPGDTGELFF. CDR3 in DNA: TGTGCCAGCAGCTTACTACCGGGGGACACCGGGGAGCTGTTTTTT.

In this sample, this clone turned up a few times. This chain uses TRBV7-9 with TRBJ1-6, with D possibly being TRBD1 (5 bases). Germline CDR1 and CDR2: SEHNR and FQNEAQ (reference sequence). CDR3 length: 15 amino acids. V was clipped by 0 bases and J by 9 bases, with 12 bases between them. CDR3 DNA sequence: TGTGCCAGCAGCTTAGCAGCCGGAGGGACTTCACCCCTCCACTTT. Residues: CASSLAAGGTSPLHF.

In regard to this clone: This sample also contains other DNA sequences that code for the same CDR3. The chain uses TRBV5-1 and TRBJ2-2, with 8 bases that match TRBD1. In germline, CDR1 is SGHRS, CDR2 YFSETQ. The CDR3 runs to 16 residues. V trimming: 0 bases; J trimming: 1 base; junction bases outside the gene matches: 2. CDR3 DNA sequence: TGCGCCAGCAGCTTGGCCGGGACAGGGAACACCGGGGAGCTGTTTTTT. Translated, it gives CASSLAGTGNTGELFF.

CDR3 nucleotides: TGTGCCAGCAGCAAAGGGTCTCAAGAGACCCAGTACTTC. This sequence encodes CASSKGSQETQYF. The rearrangement joins TRBV14 to TRBJ2-5, with D hard to call. V was shortened by 5 bases and J by 2 bases, with 9 bases between the two germline ends. CDR3 length: 13 residues. The V gene's germline CDR1 is SGHDN and CDR2 FVKESK.

V gene TRBV5-5 combines with J gene TRBJ1-3, with D maybe TRBD1 (6 bases). Trimming shortened V by 2 bases and J by 4 bases, and 13 bases separated the two germline ends. The V gene's germline CDR1 is SGHKS and CDR2 YYEKEE (reference sequence). This CDR3 is built from 15 residues. CDR3 loop: CASSFGPGDGNTIYF. CDR3 sequence (DNA): TGTGCCAGCAGCTTCGGCCCAGGGGACGGAAACACCATATATTTT.

The chain carries TRBV6-1 and TRBJ1-3; 7 positions agree with TRBD1. The V and J ends lost 7 bases and 0 bases, in that order; junction bases with no gene match: 6. CDR3 length: 15 amino acids. Germline values: CDR1 MNHNS, CDR2 SASEGT. The DNA of the CDR3 is TGTGCCAGCAAGAGAGACAGGGACTCTGGAAACACCATATATTTT. It yields the protein CASKRDRDSGNTIYF.

The chain couples TRBV27 to TRBJ1-4; no clear D. The germline V gene has CDR1 MNHEY and CDR2 SMNVEV (reference sequence). This CDR3 is 15 amino acids long. V lost 6 bases and J 0 bases, leaving 11 bases between the germline ends. The CDR3 reads CASRPWGATNEKLFF. The DNA of the CDR3 is TGTGCCAGCAGACCCTGGGGAGCAACTAATGAAAAACTGTTTTTT.

This chain connects TRBV7-6 to TRBJ1-3; D is uncertain. Germline CDR1 reads SGHVS; CDR2 reads FNYEAQ. The CDR3 runs 15 residues. The V gene lost 4 bases and the J gene lost 0 bases, with 10 bases spanning the gap. As DNA, the CDR3 is TGTGCCAGCAGCTCTGAGGCGCTCTCTGGAAACACCATATATTTT. It codes for CASSSEALSGNTIYF.

The V gene is TRBV14, the J gene TRBJ2-6; 10 bases are shared with TRBD1. V trimming: 6 bases; J trimming: 0 bases; junction bases outside the gene matches: 8. The CDR3 is 18 amino acids. Germline-derived CDR1 and CDR2 are SGHDN and FVKESK. CDR3 sequence reads: CASRGDRGPSSGANVLTF. The DNA for the CDR3 is TGTGCCAGCAGAGGGGACAGGGGACCCTCCTCTGGGGCCAACGTCCTGACTTTC.

This chain connects TRBV7-2 to TRBJ2-7; D gene ambiguous. The CDR3 contains 16 residues. CDR1 and CDR2 (germline): SGHTA, FQGNSA. V dropped 5 bases and J dropped 1 base, with 18 bases sitting between them. The CDR3 is CASSQPGSSSSYEQYF. The CDR3 nucleotides read TGTGCCAGCAGCCAACCGGGCAGTTCCTCTTCCTACGAGCAGTACTTC.

V usage is TRBV11-1 and J usage is TRBJ1-4; the match to TRBD1 covers 9 bases. Germline loops: CDR1 SGHAT, CDR2 FQDESV (reference sequence). The CDR3 sequence is 14 residues long. The V gene end was trimmed by 3 bases and the J gene end by 5 bases; junction bases not matched to a gene: 1. This CDR3 reads CASSFGTGNEKLFF. In DNA form, the CDR3 reads TGTGCCAGCAGCTTTGGGACAGGGAATGAAAAACTGTTTTTT. Together with reference TRBV11-1 and TRBJ1-4, the CDR3 gives the full variable domain: EAEVAQSPRYKITEKSQAVAFWCDPISGHATLYWYRQILGQGPELLVQFQDESVVDDSQLPKDRFSAERLKGVDSTLKIQPAELGDSAMYLCASSFGTGNEKLFFGSGTQLSVL.

The V call is TRBV6-6, the J call TRBJ1-2; perhaps TRBD1 as D (5 bases). The germline gives CDR1 MNHNY, CDR2 SVGAGI (reference sequence). Between the trimmed V and J ends, which lost 4 bases and 4 bases, there was a span of 16 bases. This CDR3 is 15 amino acids long. The CDR3 here is CASSSELGGSYGYTF. CDR3 DNA sequence: TGTGCCAGCAGTTCTGAGCTCGGGGGTTCCTATGGCTACACCTTC.

The J gene is TRBJ2-2, the V gene TRBV5-4; TRBD1 agrees at 8 bases. The junction had 5 bases not matched to a gene; V was cut back by 4 bases and J by 6 bases. The CDR3 runs 14 residues. CDR1 SGHNT and CDR2 YYREEE come from the germline V gene (reference sequence). CDR3 DNA: TGTGCCAGCAGCCCCGGGACAGGACCCGGGGAGCTGTTTTTT. Residues: CASSPGTGPGELFF.

The chain's CDR3 is CASSWGGTDPNEQYF. The DNA for the CDR3 is TGTGCCAGCAGCTGGGGTGGGACGGACCCCAACGAGCAGTACTTC. This rearrangement joins TRBV7-9 to TRBJ2-5; D could derive from TRBD1 or TRBD2 (5 bases each). The J call is in doubt because the DNA end fits TRBJ2-7 better. This CDR3 has 15 residues. In germline, CDR1 is SEHNR, CDR2 FQNEAQ (reference sequence).

The chain has TRBV30 and TRBJ2-2, with a tentative D call TRBD1 (5 bases). The CDR3 length is 13 residues. Per the germline V gene, CDR1 is GTSNPN and CDR2 is SVGIG (reference sequence). Trimming removed 8 bases from V and 7 bases from J, with 17 bases in between. CDR3 DNA sequence: TGTGCCAGAACTGACAGAGTTTACGGGGAGCTGTTTTTT. Translated, it gives CARTDRVYGELFF.

The chain links TRBV29-1 to TRBJ2-5; D uncertain. The V end lost 4 bases, the J end lost 4 bases, and 7 bases lay between the germline ends. The CDR3 length is 11 residues. Germline V gene lookup returns CDR1 SQVTM and CDR2 ANQGSEA. The CDR3 DNA sequence: TGCAGCGTTGGACATCGAGAGACCCAGTACTTC. This sequence encodes CSVGHRETQYF.

This clone was seen only a few times. V is TRBV5-4 and J is TRBJ2-1, with D possibly being TRBD1 or TRBD2 (6 bases each). Looked up from germline, CDR1 is SGHNT and CDR2 is YYREEE (reference sequence). V lost 1 base, J lost 7 bases, and 18 bases lay in between. The CDR3 has 16 residues. The CDR3 protein is CASSLPPLVGGNEQFF. CDR3 in DNA: TGTGCCAGCAGCTTGCCCCCTTTGGTAGGGGGGAATGAGCAGTTCTTC.

CDR3 loop: CASRERQGTEAFF. In nucleotides, the CDR3 is TGTGCCAGCAGGGAGAGACAGGGAACTGAAGCTTTCTTT. This chain connects TRBV6-6 to TRBJ1-1; 7 bases align to TRBD1. The CDR3 is 13 residues long. The trim removed 6 bases at V and 5 bases at J, leaving 6 bases unmatched. CDR1 and CDR2 (germline): MNHNY, SVGAGI (reference sequence).

The rearrangement uses TRBV5-4 and TRBJ1-6; 7 nucleotides match TRBD1. The germline CDR1 and CDR2 sequences are SGHNT and YYREEE (reference sequence). V shed 4 bases, J shed 9 bases, and the junction held 10 bases outside the gene matches. CDR3 length equals 15 residues. CDR3 region: CASSQPGQLFSPLHF. CDR3 DNA: TGTGCCAGCAGCCAACCGGGACAGTTGTTTTCACCCCTCCACTTT.

V is TRBV4-1 and J is TRBJ1-2, with 8 bases identical to TRBD1. CDR1 is MGHRA and CDR2 is YSYEKL in the germline V gene. The CDR3 extends over 15 amino acids. J lost 1 base, V lost 3 bases, and 4 bases had no gene match. The CDR3 reads CASSQGDRLNYGYTF. In DNA, the CDR3 is TGCGCCAGCAGCCAGGGGGACAGGCTTAACTATGGCTACACCTTC.

CDR3: CASSESRVLDIQYF. CDR3 coding DNA: TGTGCCAGCAGTGAATCCAGGGTGTTGGACATTCAGTACTTC. The chain is built from TRBV2 and TRBJ2-4; the D gene is possibly TRBD1 (5 bases). The CDR3 has 14 amino acids. Per germline, CDR1 SNHLY and CDR2 FYNNEI. V gave up 2 bases and J gave up 8 bases, with 13 bases separating them. The whole variable domain, filled in from reference TRBV2 and TRBJ2-4, reads EPEVTQTPSHQVTQMGQEVILRCVPISNHLYFYWYRQILGQKVEFLVSFYNNEISEKSEIFDDQFSVERPDGSNFTLKIRSTKLEDSAMYFCASSESRVLDIQYFGAGTRLSVL.

This chain connects TRBV19 to TRBJ2-7; the match to TRBD1 covers 8 bases. Germline trimming cut 8 bases from V and 2 bases from J; bases unmatched to any gene: 11. CDR1 is LNHDA and CDR2 is SQIVND in the germline V gene (reference sequence). The CDR3 totals 15 residues. The CDR3 is CASGPSTGVTYEQYF. The DNA for the CDR3 is TGTGCCAGTGGGCCCTCGACAGGGGTGACCTACGAGCAGTACTTC.

The V and J genes are TRBV7-2 and TRBJ2-3; D call uncertain. The V end lost 3 bases, the J end lost 0 bases, and 7 bases lay between the germline ends. CDR1 is SGHTA, CDR2 FQGNSA, per germline. The CDR3 is made up of 14 amino acids. CDR3 coding DNA: TGTGCCAGCAGCTTTAGGCCCAGCACAGATACGCAGTATTTT. Translating it yields CASSFRPSTDTQYF.

This chain links TRBV6-5 with TRBJ2-7; D is undetermined. The CDR3 runs 14 residues. V lost 2 bases and J 1 base, leaving 9 bases between the germline ends. Germline assignment: CDR1 MNHEY and CDR2 SVGAGI. In DNA form, the CDR3 reads TGTGCCAGCAGTTACGTTCTAGGGTCCTACGAGCAGTACTTC. Protein product: CASSYVLGSYEQYF.

This clone was counted a single time. V gene TRBV11-2 combines with J gene TRBJ2-6, with D hard to call. The CDR3 covers 14 residues. The V and J ends lost 0 bases and 4 bases respectively, with 4 bases between them. The germline V gene has CDR1 SGHAT and CDR2 FQNNGV. This chain's CDR3 is CASSLEGGANVLTF. The CDR3 nucleotides are TGTGCCAGCAGCTTAGAAGGGGGGGCCAACGTCCTGACTTTC.

The chain is built from TRBV7-3 and TRBJ2-5; D tentatively fits TRBD1 or TRBD2 (5 bases each). This CDR3 is 13 amino acids long. Trimming pared 4 bases from V and 6 bases from J, leaving 12 bases between. CDR1 and CDR2 (germline): SGHTA, FQGTGA. CDR3 region: CASSSGDVQTQYF. CDR3 sequence (DNA): TGTGCCAGCAGCTCCGGGGACGTGCAGACCCAGTACTTC.

The chain links TRBV5-1 to TRBJ2-7; D assignment may be TRBD1 or TRBD2 (6 bases each). The ends were cut back, 0 bases at V and 6 bases at J, with 19 bases in the middle. The CDR3 has 16 amino acids. The V gene's germline CDR1 is SGHRS and CDR2 YFSETQ. As DNA, the CDR3 is TGCGCCAGCAGCTTGGCCGGGGGCTCCCAGGGTCGCGAGCAGTACTTC. Amino acids: CASSLAGGSQGREQYF.

The chain uses TRBV11-1 and TRBJ1-1; D is ambiguous. The V gene lost 6 bases and the J gene lost 0 bases, with 14 bases spanning the gap. This CDR3 has 15 amino acids. The germline gives CDR1 SGHAT, CDR2 FQDESV (reference sequence). The CDR3 DNA is TGTGCCAGCAGTAATAGGAGGGCCATGAACACTGAAGCTTTCTTT. Residues: CASSNRRAMNTEAFF.